This T cell receptor beta chain was observed in a study of T cell changes during pregnancy in multiple sclerosis. The CDR3 length is 10 residues. Per the germline V gene, CDR1 is DFQATT and CDR2 is SNEGSKA (reference sequence). The V end was cut by 4 bases, the J end by 4 bases, with 5 bases between. Sequencing used immunoSEQ multiplex PCR; TCRdb keeps in-frame clones, though not all of them. Of about 110,000 clones listed, less than 95% are singletons. The origin of this receptor is a female donor with multiple sclerosis, enrolled in a pregnancy study. The sequences come from peripheral blood, collected before pregnancy. The V and J genes are TRBV20-1 and TRBJ2-7, with no clear D. In nucleotides, the CDR3 is TGCAGTGCTATTCTTTACGAGCAGTACTTC. Its protein product is CSAILYEQYF.